A selection of T cell receptor beta chains follows, all from one sample in a study of blood T cell repertoires in COVID-19. Repertoires were generated with immunoSEQ multiplex PCR, while TCRdb's copy carries only in-frame clones and drops some. The sample has around 260,000 clones; approximately 86% are singletons. Specimen: peripheral blood. The receptors derive from a young man with active or convalescent COVID-19. Both conserved end residues are part of each CDR3. The D gene is left open where the match is weak. The size of a clone is reported for some rows only, either as once, few or many, or as a class for expanded clones.

v_call	clone_size	j_call	d_call	cdr3_nt	cdr3_aa
TRBV7-9	NA	TRBJ1-3	TRBD1	TGTGCCAGCAGCTCATCCGGGACAGGGAGAAGAAACACCATATATTTT	CASSSSGTGRRNTIYF
TRBV3-1/TRBV3-2	NA	TRBJ2-1	TRBD2	TGTGCCAGCAGCCACCCACTAGCGGACTCCTACAATGAGCAGTTCTTC	CASSHPLADSYNEQFF
TRBV14	NA	TRBJ2-1	NA	TGTGCCAGCAGCCAAGACCCTCCAGGGGTCTCCTACAATGAGCAGTTCTTC	CASSQDPPGVSYNEQFF
TRBV6-6	NA	TRBJ2-3	TRBD1	TGTGCCAGCAGTCGGGACAGCTATTCGTTAGGCACAGATACGCAGTATTTT	CASSRDSYSLGTDTQYF
TRBV3-1/TRBV3-2	NA	TRBJ1-3	NA	TGTGCCACCACCCGAGGTGATGGAAACACCATATATTTT	CATTRGDGNTIYF
TRBV14	few	TRBJ2-7	NA	TGTGCCAGCAGCCATAGCCTAGCTGGATACTACGAGCAGTACTTC	CASSHSLAGYYEQYF
TRBV5-1	NA	TRBJ1-4	NA	TGCGCCAGCAGCTTTTCAACAACTAATGAAAAACTGTTTTTT	CASSFSTTNEKLFF
TRBV2	NA	TRBJ1-6	TRBD1	TGTGCCACCACCCTGGAGACAGGGGTTGGTTCACCCCTCCACTTT	CATTLETGVGSPLHF
TRBV19	NA	TRBJ1-2	TRBD1	TGTGCCAGTAGTATAGTCCCAGGGGGCGACTATGGCTACACCTTC	CASSIVPGGDYGYTF
TRBV25-1	NA	TRBJ2-7	TRBD1	TGTGCCAGCAGTCCCGGACAGGGGGGGACCTACGAGCAGTACTTC	CASSPGQGGTYEQYF
TRBV5-4	few	TRBJ1-2	NA	TGTGCCAGCAGCTCTCCTGTGGGGCAGGACTATGGCTACACCTTC	CASSSPVGQDYGYTF
TRBV12-3/TRBV12-4	NA	TRBJ1-1	NA	TGTGCCAGCAGCCTAGGACAGACTGAAGCTTTCTTT	CASSLGQTEAFF
TRBV27	NA	TRBJ2-5	NA	TGTGCCAGCAGTTTATCTAGGGGAGGCGTTTATGAGACCCAGTACTTC	CASSLSRGGVYETQYF
TRBV6-2/TRBV6-3	NA	TRBJ1-5	NA	TGTGCCAGCAGCGCCTCCCCCCGACAGGCGTATAGCAATCAGCCCCAGCATTTT	CASSASPRQAYSNQPQHF
TRBV11-2	NA	TRBJ2-1	TRBD2	TGTGCCAGCAGCTTTGGGATAGCGGGGGGGCCAGGAGGTAATGAGCAGTTCTTC	CASSFGIAGGPGGNEQFF
TRBV18	NA	TRBJ1-2	TRBD1	TGTGCCAGCTCACCACGGGACAGGCCAGTCTATGGCTACACCTTC	CASSPRDRPVYGYTF
TRBV2	once	TRBJ1-2	TRBD1	TGTGCCAGCACAGGGGGCGAGTACTATGGCTACACCTTC	CASTGGEYYGYTF
TRBV19	few	TRBJ1-1	TRBD1	TGTGCCAGTAGCGAAGTTGCCGACAGGGGTATAACTTTCTTT	CASSEVADRGITFF
TRBV18	NA	TRBJ2-6	NA	TGTGCCAGCTCACCCCCAGGGGACCGCTCTGGGGCCAACGTCCTGACTTTC	CASSPPGDRSGANVLTF
TRBV18	NA	TRBJ1-3	NA	TGTGCCAGCTCGCCCCGGACTCCCTTAGACACCATATATTTT	CASSPRTPLDTIYF
TRBV21-1	once	TRBJ2-1	NA	TGTGCCAGCAGCAAAGCAGGGACAATTGACAATGAGCAGTTCTTC	CASSKAGTIDNEQFF
TRBV5-1	NA	TRBJ2-5	TRBD1	TGCGCCAGCAGCTTTGGGACAGCTACGAAGACCCAGTACTTC	CASSFGTATKTQYF
TRBV10-3	NA	TRBJ1-1	TRBD1	TGTGCCATCAGGACAGGGGCGGGCACTGAAGCTTTCTTT	CAIRTGAGTEAFF
TRBV4-3	NA	TRBJ1-1	TRBD1	TGCGCCAGCAGCCAAGATATTCAGGGGGCCTACACTGAAGCTTTCTTT	CASSQDIQGAYTEAFF
TRBV7-8	NA	TRBJ2-1	NA	TGTGCCAGCAGCGTACTGAGAGGGCAAAGTGAGCAGTTCTTC	CASSVLRGQSEQFF
TRBV2	NA	TRBJ2-7	NA	TGTGCCAGCAGTGAACTAAGATGGTACGAGCAGTACTTC	CASSELRWYEQYF